This T cell receptor (beta chain) comes out of a study of T-cell memory formation after mild COVID-19. Whole-study findings and limits: The CD4+ clones that contracted clustered mainly within CM and EM, and the CD8+ clones concentrated in EMRA.

Constant-segment primers served in 5'RACE that generated TCR alpha and TCR beta cDNA libraries bearing sample barcodes and UMIs. Each CDR3 protein is one row after TCRdb ran MiXCR on the 5' RACE reads. The sample lists about 160,000 distinct CDR3 sequences, 25% to 40% occurring once. On this clonotype: Its antigen remains unknown.

CDR3 length: 15 residues. The germline CDR1 and CDR2 sequences are SGHNT and YENEEA. V lost 2 bases to trimming and J lost 6 bases, with 13 bases between them. The receptor was isolated from an adult woman who had mild COVID-19 (a few samples of this study predate the infection). Cell type and time point are not known. The sample taken for sequencing was PBMCs or a T cell subset sorted from them (not recorded which). V is TRBV11-3 and J is TRBJ2-2; TRBD2 might be the D (5 bases). The CDR3 sequence: CASSLTAGTPGELFF. The CDR3 DNA follows: TGTGCCAGCAGCTTAACCGCGGGCACCCCCGGGGAGCTGTTTTTT.